These T cell receptor beta chains were read from a single sample in a study of T cells in Graves' hyperthyroidism and ophthalmopathy. One entry per CDR3 protein results from TCRdb running MiXCR on the multiplex PCR reads. The sample consists of 650,000 to 700,000 distinct CDR3 sequences, 17% of them appearing once. The specimen was blood. Receptors originate from a man aged 45-65 years with Graves' hyperthyroidism. CDR3s include the opening cysteine and the closing phenylalanine or tryptophan. Each record gives: J gene, V gene, D gene, CDR3 protein. A D gene is named only where the DNA matches it firmly.

J: TRBJ2-1; V: TRBV24-1; D: TRBD2; CDR3: CATSDGLAGIGSYNEQFF
J: TRBJ2-1; V: TRBV7-8; D: TRBD2; CDR3: CASSLDREGRYEQFF
J: TRBJ2-7; V: TRBV28; D: .; CDR3: CASSSGSGYEQYF
J: TRBJ2-2; V: TRBV6-1; D: TRBD1; CDR3: CASSEDRGGGELFF
J: TRBJ2-5; V: TRBV5-1; D: .; CDR3: CASSLGSNFEETQYF
J: TRBJ1-3; V: TRBV20-1; D: .; CDR3: CSARDPGSSGNTIYF
J: TRBJ2-7; V: TRBV10-2; D: TRBD1; CDR3: CASTAAWTGNTYEQYF
J: TRBJ1-5; V: TRBV2; D: .; CDR3: CASSGRGGGSQPQHF
J: TRBJ2-1; V: TRBV28; D: TRBD2; CDR3: CASSPFWTSGYNEQFF
J: TRBJ2-6; V: TRBV14; D: .; CDR3: CASSQERAGANVLTF
J: TRBJ2-7; V: TRBV20-1; D: TRBD2; CDR3: CSARDFTSGVSYEQYF
J: TRBJ2-7; V: TRBV20-1; D: TRBD1; CDR3: CSAPGQGYEQYF
J: TRBJ2-2; V: TRBV29-1; D: .; CDR3: CSVEGPKTGELFF
J: TRBJ2-5; V: TRBV5-6; D: .; CDR3: CASSLEGQQETQYF
J: TRBJ2-6; V: TRBV15; D: TRBD1; CDR3: CATSKDRASGANVLTF
J: TRBJ2-1; V: TRBV3-1; D: TRBD1; CDR3: CASSRGTGGGFNEQFF